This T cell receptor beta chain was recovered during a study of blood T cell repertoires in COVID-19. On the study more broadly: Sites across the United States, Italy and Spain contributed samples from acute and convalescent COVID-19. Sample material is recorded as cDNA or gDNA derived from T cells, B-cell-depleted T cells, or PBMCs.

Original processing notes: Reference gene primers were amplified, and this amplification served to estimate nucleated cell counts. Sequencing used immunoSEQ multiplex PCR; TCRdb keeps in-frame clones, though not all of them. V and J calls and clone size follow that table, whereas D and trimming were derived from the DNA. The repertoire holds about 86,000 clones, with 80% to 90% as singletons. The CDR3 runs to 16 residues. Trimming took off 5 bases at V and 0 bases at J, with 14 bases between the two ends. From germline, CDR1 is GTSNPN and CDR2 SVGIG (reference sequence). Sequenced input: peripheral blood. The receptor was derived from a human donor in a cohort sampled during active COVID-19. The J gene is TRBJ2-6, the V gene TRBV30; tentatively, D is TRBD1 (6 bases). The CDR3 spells CAWDPGHNSGANVLTF. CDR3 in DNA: TGTGCCTGGGACCCGGGACATAACTCTGGGGCCAACGTCCTGACTTTC.